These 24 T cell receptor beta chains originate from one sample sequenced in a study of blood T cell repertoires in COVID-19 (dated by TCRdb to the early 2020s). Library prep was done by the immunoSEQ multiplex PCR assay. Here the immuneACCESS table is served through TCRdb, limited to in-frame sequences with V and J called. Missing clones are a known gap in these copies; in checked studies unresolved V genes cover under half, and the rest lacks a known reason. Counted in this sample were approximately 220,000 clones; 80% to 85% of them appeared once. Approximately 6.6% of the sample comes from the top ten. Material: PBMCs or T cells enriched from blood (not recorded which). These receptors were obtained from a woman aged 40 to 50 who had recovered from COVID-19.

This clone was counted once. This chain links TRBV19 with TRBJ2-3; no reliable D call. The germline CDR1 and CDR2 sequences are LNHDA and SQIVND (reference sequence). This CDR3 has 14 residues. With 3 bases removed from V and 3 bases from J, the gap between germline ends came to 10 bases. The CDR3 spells CASSIKTTTDTQYF. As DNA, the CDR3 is TGTGCCAGTAGTATTAAAACTACTACAGATACGCAGTATTTT.

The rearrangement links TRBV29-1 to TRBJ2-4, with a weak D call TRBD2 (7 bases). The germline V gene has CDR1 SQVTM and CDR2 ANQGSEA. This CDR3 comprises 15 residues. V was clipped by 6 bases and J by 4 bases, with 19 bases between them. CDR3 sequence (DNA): TGCAGCGTCTCGCGGGAGCAGGGGATGAAAAACATTCAGTACTTC. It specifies CSVSREQGMKNIQYF.

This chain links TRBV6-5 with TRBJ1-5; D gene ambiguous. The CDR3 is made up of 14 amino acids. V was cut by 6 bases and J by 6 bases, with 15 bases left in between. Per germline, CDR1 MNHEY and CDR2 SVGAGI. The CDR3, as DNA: TGTGCCAGCAGGGACTCGTTCAGAAGTCAGCCCCAGCATTTT. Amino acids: CASRDSFRSQPQHF.

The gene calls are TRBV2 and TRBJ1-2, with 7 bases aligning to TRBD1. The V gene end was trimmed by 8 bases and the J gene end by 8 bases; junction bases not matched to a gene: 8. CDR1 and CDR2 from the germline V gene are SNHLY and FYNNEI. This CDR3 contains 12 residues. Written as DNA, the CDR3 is TGTGCCAGCGGTGGTGGGACAGAAGGCTACACCTTC. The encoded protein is CASGGGTEGYTF.

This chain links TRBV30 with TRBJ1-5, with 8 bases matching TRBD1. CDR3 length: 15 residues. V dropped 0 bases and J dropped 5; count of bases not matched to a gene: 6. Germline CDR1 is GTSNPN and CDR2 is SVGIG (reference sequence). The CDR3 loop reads CAWSVSAGGHQPQHF. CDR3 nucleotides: TGTGCCTGGAGTGTGTCCGCAGGGGGCCATCAGCCCCAGCATTTT.

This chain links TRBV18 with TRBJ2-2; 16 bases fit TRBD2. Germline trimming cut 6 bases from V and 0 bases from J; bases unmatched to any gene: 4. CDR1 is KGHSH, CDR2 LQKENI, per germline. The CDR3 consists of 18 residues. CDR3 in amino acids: CASSGTSGRAANTGELFF. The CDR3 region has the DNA TGTGCCAGCTCTGGGACTAGCGGGAGGGCCGCGAACACCGGGGAGCTGTTTTTT.

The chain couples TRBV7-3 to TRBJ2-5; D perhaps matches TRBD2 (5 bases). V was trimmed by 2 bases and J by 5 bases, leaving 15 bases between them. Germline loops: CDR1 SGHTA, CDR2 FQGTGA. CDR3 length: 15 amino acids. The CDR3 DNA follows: TGTGCCAGCAGCTTATCGCCAGCGACGGGGGAGACCCAGTACTTC. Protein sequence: CASSLSPATGETQYF.

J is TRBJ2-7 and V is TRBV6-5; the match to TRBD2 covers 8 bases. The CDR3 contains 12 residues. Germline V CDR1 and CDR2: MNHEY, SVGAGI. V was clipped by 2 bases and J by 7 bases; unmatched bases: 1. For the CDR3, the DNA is TGTGCCAGCAGTTACGGGACTAGGGAGCAGTACGTC. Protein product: CASSYGTREQYV.

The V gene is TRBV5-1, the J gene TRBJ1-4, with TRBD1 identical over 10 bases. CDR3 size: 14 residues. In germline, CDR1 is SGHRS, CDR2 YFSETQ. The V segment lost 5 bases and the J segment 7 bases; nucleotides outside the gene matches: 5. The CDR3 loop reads CASRSDRGFEKLFF. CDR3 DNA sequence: TGCGCCAGCAGGTCGGACAGGGGGTTTGAAAAACTGTTTTTT.

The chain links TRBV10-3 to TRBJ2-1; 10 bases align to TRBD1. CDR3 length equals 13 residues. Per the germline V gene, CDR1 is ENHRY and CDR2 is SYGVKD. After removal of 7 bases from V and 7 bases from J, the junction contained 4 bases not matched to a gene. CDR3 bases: TGTGCCATCACCGGGGACAGGGGAAATGAGCAGTTCTTC. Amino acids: CAITGDRGNEQFF.

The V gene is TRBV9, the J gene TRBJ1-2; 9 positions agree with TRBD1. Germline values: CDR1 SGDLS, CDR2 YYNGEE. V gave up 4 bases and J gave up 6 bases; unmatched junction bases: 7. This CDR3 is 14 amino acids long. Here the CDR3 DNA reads TGTGCCAGCAGCCCTGACAGGGGGGGGGATGGCTACACCTTC. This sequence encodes CASSPDRGGDGYTF.

The CDR3 spells CASSSHDEYTEAFF. Here the CDR3 DNA reads TGTGCCAGCAGTTCCCACGATGAGTACACTGAAGCTTTCTTT. This chain joins TRBV28 and TRBJ1-1; D gene ambiguous. Germline lookup yields CDR1 MDHEN and CDR2 SYDVKM. V shed 4 bases and J shed 3 bases, with 12 bases lying between them. The CDR3 runs to 14 residues.

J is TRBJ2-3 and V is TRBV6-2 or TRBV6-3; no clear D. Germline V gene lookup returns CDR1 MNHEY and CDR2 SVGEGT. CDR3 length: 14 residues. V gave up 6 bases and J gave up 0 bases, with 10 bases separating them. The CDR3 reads CASSSTASTDTQYF. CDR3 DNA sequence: TGTGCCAGCAGCTCGACTGCTAGCACAGATACGCAGTATTTT.

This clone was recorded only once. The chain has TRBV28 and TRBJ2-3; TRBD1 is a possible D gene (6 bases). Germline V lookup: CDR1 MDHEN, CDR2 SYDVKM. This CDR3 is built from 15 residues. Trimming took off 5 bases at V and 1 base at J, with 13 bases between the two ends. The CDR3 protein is CASSNRASGTDTQYF. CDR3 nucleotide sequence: TGTGCCAGCAGTAACAGGGCTTCTGGCACAGATACGCAGTATTTT.

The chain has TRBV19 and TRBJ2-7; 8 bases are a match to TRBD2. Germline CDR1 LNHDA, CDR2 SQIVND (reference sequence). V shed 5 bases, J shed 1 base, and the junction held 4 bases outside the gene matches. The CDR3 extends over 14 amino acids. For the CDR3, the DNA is TGTGCCAGTAGTCTGACTAGCGAGTCCTACGAGCAGTACTTC. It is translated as CASSLTSESYEQYF.

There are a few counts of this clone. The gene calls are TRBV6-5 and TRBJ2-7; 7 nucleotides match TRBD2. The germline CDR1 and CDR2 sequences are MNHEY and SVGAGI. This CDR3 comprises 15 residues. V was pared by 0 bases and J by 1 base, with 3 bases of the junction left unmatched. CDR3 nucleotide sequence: TGTGCCAGCAGTTACTCGTGGCGGGGGTCCTACGAGCAGTACTTC. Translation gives CASSYSWRGSYEQYF.

DNA for the CDR3: TGTGCCTGGAGACCGGGACTCCACTACAATGAGCAGTTCTTC. Its protein is CAWRPGLHYNEQFF. V usage is TRBV30 and J usage is TRBJ2-1, with TRBD2 as a possible D gene (6 bases). In germline, CDR1 is GTSNPN, CDR2 SVGIG (reference sequence). This CDR3 has 14 residues. The V and J ends lost 3 bases and 3 bases respectively, with 12 bases between them.

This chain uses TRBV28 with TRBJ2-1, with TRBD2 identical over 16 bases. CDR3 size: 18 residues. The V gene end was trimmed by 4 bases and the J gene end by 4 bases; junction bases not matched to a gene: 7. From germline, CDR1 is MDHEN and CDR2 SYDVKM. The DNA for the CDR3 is TGTGCCAGCAGTTCCGGGACTAGCGGGAGGGCCCCTTACAATGAGCAGTTCTTC. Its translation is CASSSGTSGRAPYNEQFF.

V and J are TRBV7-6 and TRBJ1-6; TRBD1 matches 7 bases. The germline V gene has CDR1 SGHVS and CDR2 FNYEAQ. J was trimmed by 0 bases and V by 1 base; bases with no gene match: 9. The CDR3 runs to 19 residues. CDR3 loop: CASSLVSTRDSSYNSPLHF. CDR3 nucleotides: TGTGCCAGCAGCTTAGTATCAACGAGGGACAGCTCCTATAATTCACCCCTCCACTTT.

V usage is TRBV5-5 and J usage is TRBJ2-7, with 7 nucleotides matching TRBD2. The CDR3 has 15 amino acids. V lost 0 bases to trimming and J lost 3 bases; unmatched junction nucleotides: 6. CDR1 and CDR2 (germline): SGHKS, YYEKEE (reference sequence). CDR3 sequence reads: CASSLARAGVYEQYF. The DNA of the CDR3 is TGTGCCAGCAGCTTGGCGCGGGCGGGAGTCTACGAGCAGTACTTC.

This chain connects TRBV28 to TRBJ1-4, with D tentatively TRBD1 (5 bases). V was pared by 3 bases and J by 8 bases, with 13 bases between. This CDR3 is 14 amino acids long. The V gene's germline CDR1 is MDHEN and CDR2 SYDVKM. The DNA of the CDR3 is TGTGCCAGCAGTTTCGGACACGAACCGGAAAAACTGTTTTTT. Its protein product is CASSFGHEPEKLFF.

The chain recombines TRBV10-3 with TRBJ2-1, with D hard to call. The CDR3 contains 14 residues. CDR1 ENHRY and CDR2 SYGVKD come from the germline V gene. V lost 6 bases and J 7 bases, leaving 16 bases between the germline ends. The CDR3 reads CAIRNSSGRNEQFF. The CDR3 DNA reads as TGTGCCATCAGGAATAGCTCTGGCCGGAATGAGCAGTTCTTC.

CDR3 DNA: TGTGCCAGCTCACGCACCGGGACAGGGACAGAAAAACTGTTTTTT. The encoded protein is CASSRTGTGTEKLFF. The rearrangement joins TRBV18 to TRBJ1-4; TRBD1 aligns across 9 bases. CDR1 is KGHSH, CDR2 LQKENI, per germline. V lost 4 bases to trimming and J lost 8 bases; unmatched junction nucleotides: 8. The CDR3 contains 15 residues.

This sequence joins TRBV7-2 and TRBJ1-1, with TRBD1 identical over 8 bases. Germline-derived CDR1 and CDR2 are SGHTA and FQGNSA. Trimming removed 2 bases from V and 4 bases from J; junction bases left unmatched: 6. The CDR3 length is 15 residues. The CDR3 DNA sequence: TGTGCCAGCAGCTTATTTCAGGGGGCAGGCACTGAAGCTTTCTTT. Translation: CASSLFQGAGTEAFF.